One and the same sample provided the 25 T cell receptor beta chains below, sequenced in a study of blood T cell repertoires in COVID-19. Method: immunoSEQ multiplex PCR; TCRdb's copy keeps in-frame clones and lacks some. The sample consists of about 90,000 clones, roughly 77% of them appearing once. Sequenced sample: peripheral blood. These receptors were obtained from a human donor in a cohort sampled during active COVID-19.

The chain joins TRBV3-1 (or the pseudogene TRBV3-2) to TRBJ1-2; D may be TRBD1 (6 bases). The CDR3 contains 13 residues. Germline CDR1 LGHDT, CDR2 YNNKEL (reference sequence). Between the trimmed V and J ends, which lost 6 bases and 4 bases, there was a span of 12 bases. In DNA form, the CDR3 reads TGTGCCAGCAGACAGGGTCAGGGCTATGGCTACACCTTC. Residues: CASRQGQGYGYTF.

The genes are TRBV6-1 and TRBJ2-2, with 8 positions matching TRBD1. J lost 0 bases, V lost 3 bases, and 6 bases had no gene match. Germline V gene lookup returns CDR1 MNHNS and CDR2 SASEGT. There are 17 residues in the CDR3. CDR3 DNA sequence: TGTGCCAGCAGTGACGGAATGGGACAGGCGAACACCGGGGAGCTGTTTTTT. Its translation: CASSDGMGQANTGELFF.

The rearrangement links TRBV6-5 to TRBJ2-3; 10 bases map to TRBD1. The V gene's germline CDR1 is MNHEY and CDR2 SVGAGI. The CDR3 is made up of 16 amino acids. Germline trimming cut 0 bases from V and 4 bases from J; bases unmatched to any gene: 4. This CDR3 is CASSYSTGGGADTQYF. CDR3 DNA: TGTGCCAGCAGTTACTCGACAGGGGGCGGGGCAGATACGCAGTATTTT.

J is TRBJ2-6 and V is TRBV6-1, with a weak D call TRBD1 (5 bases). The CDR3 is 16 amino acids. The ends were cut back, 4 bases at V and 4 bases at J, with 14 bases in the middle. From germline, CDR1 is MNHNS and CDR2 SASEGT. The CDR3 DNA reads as TGTGCCAGCAGTGCCACTACAGGTTACGGGGCCAACGTCCTGACTTTC. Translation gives CASSATTGYGANVLTF.

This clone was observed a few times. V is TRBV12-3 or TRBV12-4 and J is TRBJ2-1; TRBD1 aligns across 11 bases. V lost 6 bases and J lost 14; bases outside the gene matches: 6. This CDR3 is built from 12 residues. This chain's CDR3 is CASSPGTGGEFF. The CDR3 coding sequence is TGTGCCAGCAGCCCCGGGACAGGGGGAGAGTTCTTC.

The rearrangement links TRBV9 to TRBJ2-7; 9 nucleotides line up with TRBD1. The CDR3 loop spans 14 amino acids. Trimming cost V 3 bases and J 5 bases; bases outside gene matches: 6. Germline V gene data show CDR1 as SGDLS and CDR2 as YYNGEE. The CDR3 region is CASSGGTGLHEQYF. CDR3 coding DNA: TGTGCCAGCAGCGGCGGGACAGGGCTACACGAGCAGTACTTC.

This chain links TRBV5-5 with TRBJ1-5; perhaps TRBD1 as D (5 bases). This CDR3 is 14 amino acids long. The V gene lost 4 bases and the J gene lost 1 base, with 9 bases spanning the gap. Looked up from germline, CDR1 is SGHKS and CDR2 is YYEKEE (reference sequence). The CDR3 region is CASSIGHSNQPQHF. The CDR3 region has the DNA TGTGCCAGCAGCATCGGACACAGCAATCAGCCCCAGCATTTT.

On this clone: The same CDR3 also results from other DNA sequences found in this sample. CDR3: CASRASSYNSPLHF. CDR3 DNA sequence: TGTGCCAGCAGAGCGAGCTCCTATAATTCACCCCTCCACTTT. The rearrangement joins TRBV2 to TRBJ1-6; no clear D. Germline assignment: CDR1 SNHLY and CDR2 FYNNEI. This CDR3 region has 14 residues. V was clipped by 6 bases and J by 0 bases, with 6 bases between them.

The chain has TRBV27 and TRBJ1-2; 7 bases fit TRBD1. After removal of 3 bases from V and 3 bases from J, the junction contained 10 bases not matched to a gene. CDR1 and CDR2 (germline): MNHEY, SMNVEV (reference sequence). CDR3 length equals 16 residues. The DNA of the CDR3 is TGTGCCAGCAGTTTTAACCCCCCGCAGGGGGACTATGGCTACACCTTC. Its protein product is CASSFNPPQGDYGYTF.

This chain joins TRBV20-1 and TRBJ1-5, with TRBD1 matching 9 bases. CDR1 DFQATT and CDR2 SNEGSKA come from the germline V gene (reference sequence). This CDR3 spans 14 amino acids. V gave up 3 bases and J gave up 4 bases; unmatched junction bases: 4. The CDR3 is CSASGTGRNQPQHF. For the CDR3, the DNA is TGCAGTGCTAGTGGGACAGGGAGGAATCAGCCCCAGCATTTT.

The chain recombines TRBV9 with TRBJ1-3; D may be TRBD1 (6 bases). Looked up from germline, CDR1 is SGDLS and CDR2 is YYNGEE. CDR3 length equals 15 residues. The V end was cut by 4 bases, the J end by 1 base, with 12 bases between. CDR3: CASSPPGVSGNTIYF. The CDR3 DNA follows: TGTGCCAGCAGCCCCCCAGGGGTTTCTGGAAACACCATATATTTT.

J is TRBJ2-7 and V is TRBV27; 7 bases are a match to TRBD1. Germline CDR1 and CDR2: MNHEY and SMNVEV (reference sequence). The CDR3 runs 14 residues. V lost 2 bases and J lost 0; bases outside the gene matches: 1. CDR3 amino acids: CASSLRGPSYEQYF. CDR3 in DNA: TGTGCCAGCAGTTTAAGGGGGCCCTCCTACGAGCAGTACTTC.

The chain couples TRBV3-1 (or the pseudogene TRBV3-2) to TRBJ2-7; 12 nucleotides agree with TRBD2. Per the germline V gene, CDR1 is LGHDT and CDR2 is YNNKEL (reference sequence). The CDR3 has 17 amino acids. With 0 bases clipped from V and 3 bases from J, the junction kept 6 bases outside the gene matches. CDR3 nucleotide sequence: TGTGCCAGCAGCCAAGATCTGCTAGCGGGGGGGGACTACGAGCAGTACTTC. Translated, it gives CASSQDLLAGGDYEQYF.

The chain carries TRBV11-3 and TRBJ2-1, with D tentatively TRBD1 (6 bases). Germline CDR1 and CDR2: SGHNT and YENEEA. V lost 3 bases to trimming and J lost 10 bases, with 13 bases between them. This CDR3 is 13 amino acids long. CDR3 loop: CASSLDPGTEQFF. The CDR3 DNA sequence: TGTGCCAGCAGCTTGGACCCCGGGACAGAGCAGTTCTTC.

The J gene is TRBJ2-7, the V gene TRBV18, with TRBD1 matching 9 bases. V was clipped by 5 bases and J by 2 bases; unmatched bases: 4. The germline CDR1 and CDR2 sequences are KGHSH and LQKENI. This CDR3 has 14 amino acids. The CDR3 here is CASSTRTGAYEQYF. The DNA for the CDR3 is TGTGCCAGCTCAACCCGGACAGGGGCCTACGAGCAGTACTTC. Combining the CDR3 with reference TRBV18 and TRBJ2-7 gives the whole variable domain NAGVMQNPRHLVRRRGQEARLRCSPMKGHSHVYWYRQLPEEGLKFMVYLQKENIIDESGMPKERFSAEFPKEGPSILRIQQVVRGDSAAYFCASSTRTGAYEQYFGPGTRLTVT.

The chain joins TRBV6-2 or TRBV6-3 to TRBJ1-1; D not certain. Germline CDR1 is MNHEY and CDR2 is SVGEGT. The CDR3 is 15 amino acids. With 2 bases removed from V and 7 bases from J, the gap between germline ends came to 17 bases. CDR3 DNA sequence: TGTGCCAGCAGTTACGCGGGGAGTCGGGTCGTTGAAGCTTTCTTT. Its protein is CASSYAGSRVVEAFF.

CDR3 bases: TGTGCCTGGAGTTTTACCTGGACAGGGGGCTACGAGCAGTACTTC. Translated, it gives CAWSFTWTGGYEQYF. This chain connects TRBV30 to TRBJ2-7, with 10 positions matching TRBD1. Germline CDR1 reads GTSNPN; CDR2 reads SVGIG (reference sequence). V lost 2 bases to trimming and J lost 3 bases; unmatched junction nucleotides: 7. The CDR3 is 15 residues long. The full variable domain, completed using reference TRBV30 and TRBJ2-7, is SQTIHQWPATLVQPVGSPLSLECTVEGTSNPNLYWYRQAAGRGLQLLFYSVGIGQISSEVPQNLSASRPQDRQFILSSKKLLLSDSGFYLCAWSFTWTGGYEQYFGPGTRLTVT.

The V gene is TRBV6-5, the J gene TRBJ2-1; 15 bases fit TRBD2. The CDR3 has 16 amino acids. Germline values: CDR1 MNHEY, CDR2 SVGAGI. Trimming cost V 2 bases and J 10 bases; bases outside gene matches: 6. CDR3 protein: CASSYGLAGGRGEQFF. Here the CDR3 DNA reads TGTGCCAGCAGTTACGGACTAGCGGGGGGGCGTGGAGAGCAGTTCTTC.

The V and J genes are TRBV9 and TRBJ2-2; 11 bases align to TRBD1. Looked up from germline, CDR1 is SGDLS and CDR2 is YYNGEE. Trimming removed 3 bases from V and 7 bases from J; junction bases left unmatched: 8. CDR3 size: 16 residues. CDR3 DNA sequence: TGTGCCAGCAGCGGGCGGACAGGGGGCAGCTACGGGGAGCTGTTTTTT. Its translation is CASSGRTGGSYGELFF.

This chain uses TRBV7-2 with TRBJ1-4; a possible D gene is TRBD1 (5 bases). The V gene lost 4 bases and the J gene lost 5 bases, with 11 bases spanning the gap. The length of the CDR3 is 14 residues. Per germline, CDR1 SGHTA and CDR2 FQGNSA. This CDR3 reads CASSSDRRNEKLFF. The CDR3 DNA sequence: TGTGCCAGCAGCTCCGACAGAAGGAATGAAAAACTGTTTTTT.

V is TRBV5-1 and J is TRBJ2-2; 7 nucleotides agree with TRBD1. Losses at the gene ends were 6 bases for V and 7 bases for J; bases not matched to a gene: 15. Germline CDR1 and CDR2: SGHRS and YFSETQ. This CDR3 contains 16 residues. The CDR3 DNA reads TGCGCCAGCACCAAACCCGGGACAGAAGTCGGCGGGGAGCTGTTTTTT. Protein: CASTKPGTEVGGELFF.

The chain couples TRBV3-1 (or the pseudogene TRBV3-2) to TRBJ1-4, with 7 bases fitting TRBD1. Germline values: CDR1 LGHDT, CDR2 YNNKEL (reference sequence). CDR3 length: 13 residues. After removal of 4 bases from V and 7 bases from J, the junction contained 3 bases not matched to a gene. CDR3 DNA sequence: TGTGCCAGCAGCCTACAGGGGACTGAAAAACTGTTTTTT. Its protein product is CASSLQGTEKLFF.

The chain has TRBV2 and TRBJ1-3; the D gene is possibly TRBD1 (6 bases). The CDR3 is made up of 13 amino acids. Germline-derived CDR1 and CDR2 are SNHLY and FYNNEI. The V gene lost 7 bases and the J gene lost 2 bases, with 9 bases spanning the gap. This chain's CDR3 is CASTGVPGNTIYF. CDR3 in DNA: TGTGCCAGCACAGGGGTACCTGGAAACACCATATATTTT. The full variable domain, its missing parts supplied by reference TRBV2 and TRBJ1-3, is EPEVTQTPSHQVTQMGQEVILRCVPISNHLYFYWYRQILGQKVEFLVSFYNNEISEKSEIFDDQFSVERPDGSNFTLKIRSTKLEDSAMYFCASTGVPGNTIYFGEGSWLTVV.

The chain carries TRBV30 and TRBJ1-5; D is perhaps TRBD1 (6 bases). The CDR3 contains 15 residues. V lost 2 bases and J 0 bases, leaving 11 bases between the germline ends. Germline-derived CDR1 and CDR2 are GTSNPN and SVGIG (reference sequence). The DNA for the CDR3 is TGTGCCTGGAGTTTAGGGGGATTTAGCAATCAGCCCCAGCATTTT. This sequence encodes CAWSLGGFSNQPQHF.

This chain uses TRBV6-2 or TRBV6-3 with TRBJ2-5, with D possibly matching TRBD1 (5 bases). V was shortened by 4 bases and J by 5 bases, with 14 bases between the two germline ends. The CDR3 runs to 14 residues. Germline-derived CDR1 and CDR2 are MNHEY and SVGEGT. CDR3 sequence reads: CASSFLDISETQYF. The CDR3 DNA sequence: TGTGCCAGCAGTTTCCTGGACATATCCGAGACCCAGTACTTC.